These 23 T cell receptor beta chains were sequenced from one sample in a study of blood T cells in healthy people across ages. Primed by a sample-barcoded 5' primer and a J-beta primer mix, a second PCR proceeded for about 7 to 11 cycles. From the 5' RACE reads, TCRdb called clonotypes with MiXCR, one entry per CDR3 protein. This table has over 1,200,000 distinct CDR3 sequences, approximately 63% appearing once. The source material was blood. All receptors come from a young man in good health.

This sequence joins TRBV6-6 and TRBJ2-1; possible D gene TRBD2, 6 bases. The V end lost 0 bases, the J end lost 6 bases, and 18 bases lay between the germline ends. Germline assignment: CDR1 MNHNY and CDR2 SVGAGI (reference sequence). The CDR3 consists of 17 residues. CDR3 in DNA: TGTGCCAGCAGTTACTCGAGGGAGACTAGTTCGTCCAATGAGCAGTTCTTC. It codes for CASSYSRETSSSNEQFF.

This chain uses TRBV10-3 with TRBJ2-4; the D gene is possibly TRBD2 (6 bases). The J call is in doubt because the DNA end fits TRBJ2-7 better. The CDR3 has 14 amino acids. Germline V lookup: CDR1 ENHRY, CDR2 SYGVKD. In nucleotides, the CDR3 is TGTGCCATCAGTGAAATGGGGGGTGTGTACGAGCAGTACTTC. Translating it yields CAISEMGGVYEQYF.

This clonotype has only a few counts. CDR3 DNA sequence: TGTGCCAGCAGAACCAGCGTCGGCCGCGATCAGCCCCAGCATTTT. Translation: CASRTSVGRDQPQHF. V and J are TRBV12-3 or TRBV12-4 and TRBJ1-5; D is uncertain. V gave up 6 bases and J gave up 5 bases, with 17 bases separating them. The CDR3 consists of 15 residues.

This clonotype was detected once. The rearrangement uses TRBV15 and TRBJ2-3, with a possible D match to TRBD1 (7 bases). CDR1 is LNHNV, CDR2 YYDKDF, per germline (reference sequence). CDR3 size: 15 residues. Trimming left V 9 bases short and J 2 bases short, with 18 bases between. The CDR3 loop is CATKTAGQITDTQYF. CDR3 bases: TGTGCCACTAAGACCGCGGGACAGATCACAGATACGCAGTATTTT.

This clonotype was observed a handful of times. The chain's CDR3 is CASSLRQGESPLHF. CDR3 DNA sequence: TGTGCCAGCAGCTTACGACAGGGAGAATCACCCCTCCACTTT. The V gene is TRBV7-2, the J gene TRBJ1-6; TRBD1 agrees at 7 bases. Germline assignment: CDR1 SGHTA and CDR2 FQGNSA. Unmatched junction bases numbered 5, after V lost 2 bases and J lost 10 bases. This CDR3 spans 14 amino acids.

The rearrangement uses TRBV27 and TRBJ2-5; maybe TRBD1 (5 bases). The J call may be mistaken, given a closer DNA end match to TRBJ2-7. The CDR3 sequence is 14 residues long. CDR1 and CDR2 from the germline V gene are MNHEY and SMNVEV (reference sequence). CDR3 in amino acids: CASSLSGQGNEQYF. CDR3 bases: TGTGCCAGCAGTTTATCAGGGCAGGGAAACGAGCAGTACTTC.

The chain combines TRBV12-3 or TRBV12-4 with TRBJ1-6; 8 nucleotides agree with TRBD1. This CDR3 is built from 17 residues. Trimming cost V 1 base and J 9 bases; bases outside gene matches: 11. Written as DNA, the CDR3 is TGTGCCAGCAGTTTAGGCCCAGGGGGCACATTTGGTTCACCCCTCCACTTT. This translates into CASSLGPGGTFGSPLHF.

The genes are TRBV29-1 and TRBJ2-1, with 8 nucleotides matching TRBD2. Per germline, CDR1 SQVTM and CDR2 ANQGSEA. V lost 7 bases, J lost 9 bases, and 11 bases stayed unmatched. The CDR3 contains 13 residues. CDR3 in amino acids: CSAGRAGVLEQFF. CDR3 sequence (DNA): TGCAGCGCTGGACGAGCGGGGGTTCTTGAGCAGTTCTTC.

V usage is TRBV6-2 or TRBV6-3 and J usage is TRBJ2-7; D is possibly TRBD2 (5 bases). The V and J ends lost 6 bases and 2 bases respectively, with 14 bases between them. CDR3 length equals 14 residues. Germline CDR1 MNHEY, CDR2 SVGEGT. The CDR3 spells CASRLHGGAYEQYF. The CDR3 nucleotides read TGTGCCAGCAGATTGCACGGAGGAGCCTACGAGCAGTACTTC.

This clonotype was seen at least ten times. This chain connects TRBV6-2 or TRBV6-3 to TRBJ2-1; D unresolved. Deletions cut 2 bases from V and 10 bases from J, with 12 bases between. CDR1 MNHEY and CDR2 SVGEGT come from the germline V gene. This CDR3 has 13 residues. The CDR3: CASSYMGMWEQFF. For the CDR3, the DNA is TGTGCCAGCAGTTACATGGGGATGTGGGAGCAGTTCTTC.

This CDR3 is CASSSELSPVLTF. The CDR3 nucleotides read TGTGCCAGCAGTAGCGAACTATCTCCCGTCCTGACTTTC. The gene calls are TRBV28 and TRBJ2-6; no clear D gene. The CDR3 has 13 residues. Per germline, CDR1 MDHEN and CDR2 SYDVKM. Between the trimmed V and J ends, which lost 5 bases and 12 bases, there was a span of 14 bases.

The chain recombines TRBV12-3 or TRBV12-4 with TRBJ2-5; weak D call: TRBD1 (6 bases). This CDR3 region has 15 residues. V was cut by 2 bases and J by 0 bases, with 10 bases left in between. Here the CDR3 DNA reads TGTGCCAGCAGTTTATCCACAGGGTACCAAGAGACCCAGTACTTC. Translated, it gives CASSLSTGYQETQYF.

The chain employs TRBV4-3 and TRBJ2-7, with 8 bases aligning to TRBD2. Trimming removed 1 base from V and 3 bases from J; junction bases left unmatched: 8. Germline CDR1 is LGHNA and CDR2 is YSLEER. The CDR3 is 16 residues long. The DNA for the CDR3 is TGCGCCAGCAGCCAAGGCGGGGGGACGATAATCTACGAGCAGTACTTC. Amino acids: CASSQGGGTIIYEQYF.

CDR3 sequence: CANGRRGPTYEQYF. In DNA, the CDR3 is TGTGCCAACGGGAGGAGGGGGCCTACCTACGAGCAGTACTTC. V and J are TRBV2 and TRBJ2-7; D assignment may be TRBD1 or TRBD2 (7 bases each). This CDR3 comprises 14 residues. Trimming pared 10 bases from V and 2 bases from J, leaving 18 bases between. From germline, CDR1 is SNHLY and CDR2 FYNNEI.

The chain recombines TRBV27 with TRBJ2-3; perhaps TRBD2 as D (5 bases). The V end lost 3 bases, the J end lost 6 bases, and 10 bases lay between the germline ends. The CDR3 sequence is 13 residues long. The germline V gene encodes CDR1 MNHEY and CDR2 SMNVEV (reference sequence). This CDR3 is CASSFEGSDTQYF. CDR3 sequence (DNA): TGTGCCAGCAGTTTTGAGGGATCGGATACGCAGTATTTT.

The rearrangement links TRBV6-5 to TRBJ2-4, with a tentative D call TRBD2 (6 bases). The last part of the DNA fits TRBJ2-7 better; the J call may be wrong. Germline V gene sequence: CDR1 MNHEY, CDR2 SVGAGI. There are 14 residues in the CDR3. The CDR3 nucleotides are TGTGCCAGCATCAGACCGGGAGACCCCTACGAGCAGTACTTC. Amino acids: CASIRPGDPYEQYF.

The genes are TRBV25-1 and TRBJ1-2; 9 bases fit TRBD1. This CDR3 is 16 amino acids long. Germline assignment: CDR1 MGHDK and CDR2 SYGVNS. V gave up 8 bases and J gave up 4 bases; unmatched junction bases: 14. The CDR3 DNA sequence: TGTGCCAGCTCCTCTGGGGGACAGGGTGGTGTCTATGGCTACACCTTC. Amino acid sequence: CASSSGGQGGVYGYTF.

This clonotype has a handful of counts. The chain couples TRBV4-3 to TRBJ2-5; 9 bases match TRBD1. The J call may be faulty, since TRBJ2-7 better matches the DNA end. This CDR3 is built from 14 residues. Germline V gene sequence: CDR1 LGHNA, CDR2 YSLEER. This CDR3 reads CASSQGDRVGEQYF. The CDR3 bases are TGCGCCAGCAGCCAGGGGGACAGGGTTGGCGAGCAGTACTTC.

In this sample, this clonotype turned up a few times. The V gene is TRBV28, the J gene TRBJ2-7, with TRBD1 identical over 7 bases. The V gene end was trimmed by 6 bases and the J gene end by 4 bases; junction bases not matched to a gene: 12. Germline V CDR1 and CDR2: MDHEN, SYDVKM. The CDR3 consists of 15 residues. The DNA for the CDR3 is TGTGCCAGCAGCCCCGATGGGACAGTATCTTACGAGCAGTACTTC. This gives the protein CASSPDGTVSYEQYF.

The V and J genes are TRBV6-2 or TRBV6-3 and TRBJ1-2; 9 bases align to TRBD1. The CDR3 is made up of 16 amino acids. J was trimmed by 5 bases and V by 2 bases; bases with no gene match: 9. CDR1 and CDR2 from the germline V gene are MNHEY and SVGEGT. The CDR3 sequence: CASSYTPGQGFYGYTF. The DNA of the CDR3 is TGTGCCAGCAGTTACACTCCGGGACAGGGTTTTTATGGCTACACCTTC.

This CDR3 is CASRRSGGSYEQYF. CDR3 DNA sequence: TGTGCCAGCAGACGGAGTGGGGGTTCTTACGAGCAGTACTTC. The chain is built from TRBV13 and TRBJ2-4; D may correspond to TRBD1 or TRBD2 (5 bases each). The J call may be in error: the DNA end matches TRBJ2-7 better. Germline values: CDR1 PRHDT, CDR2 FYEKMQ (reference sequence). This CDR3 is built from 14 residues.

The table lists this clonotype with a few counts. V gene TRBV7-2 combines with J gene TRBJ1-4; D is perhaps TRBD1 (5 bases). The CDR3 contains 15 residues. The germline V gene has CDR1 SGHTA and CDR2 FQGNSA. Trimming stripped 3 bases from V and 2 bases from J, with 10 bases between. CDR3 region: CASSFAGITNEKLFF. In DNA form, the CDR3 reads TGTGCCAGCAGCTTCGCAGGGATTACTAATGAAAAACTGTTTTTT. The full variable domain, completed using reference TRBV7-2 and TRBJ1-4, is GAGVSQSPSNKVTEKGKDVELRCDPISGHTALYWYRQSLGQGLEFLIYFQGNSAPDKSGLPSDRFSAERTGGSVSTLTIQRTQQEDSAVYLCASSFAGITNEKLFFGSGTQLSVL.

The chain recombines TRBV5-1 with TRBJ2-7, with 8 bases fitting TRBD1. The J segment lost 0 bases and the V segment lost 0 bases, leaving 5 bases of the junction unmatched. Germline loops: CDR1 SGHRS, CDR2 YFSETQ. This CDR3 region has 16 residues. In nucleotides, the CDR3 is TGCGCCAGCAGCTTGGGGGCGGGACAGGCCTCCTACGAGCAGTACTTC. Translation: CASSLGAGQASYEQYF. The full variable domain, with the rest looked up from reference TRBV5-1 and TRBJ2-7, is KAGVTQTPRYLIKTRGQQVTLSCSPISGHRSVSWYQQTPGQGLQFLFEYFSETQRNKGNFPGRFSGRQFSNSRSEMNVSTLELGDSALYLCASSLGAGQASYEQYFGPGTRLTVT.